This TCR beta chain originates from a study of shared clonotypes between healthy human individuals. Study information: For every donor, three CD4 naive, three CD4 memory, two CD8 naive and one CD8 memory plates were used.

Profiled with immunoSEQ multiplex PCR; TCRdb holds only in-frame clones, not every one. The sample lists about 2 million clones, about 94% seen once, with 1.1% in the top ten. CD45RO-negative, CCR7-selected cells formed the naive CD8 fraction, which excluded terminally differentiated effector memory CD45RA+ cells. Sequencing was performed on naive CD8+ T cells sorted from blood. The sequence derives from a man aged 18 to 29 in good health.

The CDR3 region is CASSLGQGVYGYTF. In DNA, the CDR3 is TGTGCCAGCAGTCTAGGGCAGGGAGTCTATGGCTACACCTTC. The V and J genes are TRBV2 and TRBJ1-2, with D possibly being TRBD1 (5 bases). V was shortened by 5 bases and J by 4 bases, with 14 bases between the two germline ends. This CDR3 is 14 amino acids long. The germline gives CDR1 SNHLY, CDR2 FYNNEI.